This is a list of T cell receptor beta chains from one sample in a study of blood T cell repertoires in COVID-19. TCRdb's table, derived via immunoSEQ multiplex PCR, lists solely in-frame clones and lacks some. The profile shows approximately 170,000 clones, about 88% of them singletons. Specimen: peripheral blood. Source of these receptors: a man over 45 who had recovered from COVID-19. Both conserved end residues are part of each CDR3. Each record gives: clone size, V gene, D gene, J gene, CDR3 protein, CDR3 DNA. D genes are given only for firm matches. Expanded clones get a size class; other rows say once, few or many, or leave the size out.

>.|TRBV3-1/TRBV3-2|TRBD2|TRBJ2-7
CASSQKASGTYEQYF
TGTGCCAGCAGCCAGAAGGCTAGCGGTACCTACGAGCAGTACTTC
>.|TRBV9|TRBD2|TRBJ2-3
CASSVSGASTDTQYF
TGTGCCAGCAGCGTTAGCGGGGCTAGCACAGATACGCAGTATTTT
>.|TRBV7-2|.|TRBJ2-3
CASSRQVGVTDTQYF
TGTGCCAGCAGTCGACAGGTTGGGGTCACAGATACGCAGTATTTT
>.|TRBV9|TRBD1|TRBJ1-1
CASSVDGTDEAFF
TGTGCCAGCAGCGTAGACGGGACAGATGAAGCTTTCTTT
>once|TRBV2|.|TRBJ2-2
CASSVPAASINTGELFF
TGTGCCAGCAGTGTGCCGGCGGCTTCAATAAACACCGGGGAGCTGTTTTTT
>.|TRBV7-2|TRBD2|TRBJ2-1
CASSPGGGGQGNEQFF
TGTGCCAGCAGCCCGGGGGGTGGTGGGCAGGGCAATGAGCAGTTCTTC
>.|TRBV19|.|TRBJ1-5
CASRDSNQPQHF
TGTGCCAGTAGGGACAGTAATCAGCCCCAGCATTTT
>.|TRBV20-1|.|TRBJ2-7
CSARGLSEQYF
TGCAGTGCTAGAGGCCTAAGCGAGCAGTACTTC
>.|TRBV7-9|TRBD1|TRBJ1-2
CASSWGQNYGYTF
TGTGCCAGCAGCTGGGGACAGAACTATGGCTACACCTTC
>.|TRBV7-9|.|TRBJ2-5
CASSLVGAQETQYF
TGTGCCAGCAGCTTAGTGGGGGCCCAAGAGACCCAGTACTTC
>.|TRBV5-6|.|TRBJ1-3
CASSLDQGEISGNTIYF
TGTGCCAGCAGCTTGGACCAGGGCGAAATCTCTGGAAACACCATATATTTT
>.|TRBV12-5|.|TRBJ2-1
CASGFGTVSYNEQFF
TGTGCTAGTGGTTTTGGGACTGTCTCCTACAATGAGCAGTTCTTC
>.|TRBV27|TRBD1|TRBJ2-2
CASSLSATGRGLGTGELFF
TGTGCCAGCAGTTTATCGGCTACTGGCAGGGGGCTTGGCACCGGGGAGCTGTTTTTT
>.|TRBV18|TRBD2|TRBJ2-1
CASSPGKVAGVYNEQFF
TGTGCCAGCTCACCGGGAAAGGTAGCGGGGGTATACAATGAGCAGTTCTTC
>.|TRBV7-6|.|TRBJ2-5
CASSLAATGRQETQYF
TGTGCCAGCAGCTTAGCAGCGACAGGGAGGCAAGAGACCCAGTACTTC
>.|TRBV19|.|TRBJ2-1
CASSIPRGGVKRNEQFF
TGTGCCAGTAGTATACCGAGAGGGGGTGTAAAGCGCAATGAGCAGTTCTTC
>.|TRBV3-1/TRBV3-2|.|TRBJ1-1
CASSQSRGEAFF
TGTGCCAGCAGCCAATCCAGGGGTGAAGCTTTCTTT
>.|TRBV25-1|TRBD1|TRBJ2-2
CASSEDRGNTGELFF
TGTGCCAGCAGTGAGGACAGGGGTAACACCGGGGAGCTGTTTTTT
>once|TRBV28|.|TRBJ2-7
CASIGQTYEQYF
TGTGCCAGTATAGGACAGACCTACGAGCAGTACTTC
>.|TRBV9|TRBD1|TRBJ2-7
CASSIRGQGPYEQYF
TGTGCCAGCAGCATCCGGGGACAGGGTCCCTACGAGCAGTACTTC
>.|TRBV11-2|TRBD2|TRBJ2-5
CASSYFGGGETQYF
TGTGCCAGCAGTTACTTCGGGGGGGGAGAGACCCAGTACTTC
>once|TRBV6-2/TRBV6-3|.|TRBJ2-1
CASSFRGDEQFF
TGTGCCAGCAGTTTCAGGGGGGATGAGCAGTTCTTC
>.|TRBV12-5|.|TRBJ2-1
CASGRGAEHNEQFF
TGTGCTAGTGGTCGGGGGGCGGAGCACAATGAGCAGTTCTTC
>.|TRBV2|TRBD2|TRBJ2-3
CASITGLAASTVDTQYF
TGTGCCAGCATTACGGGCCTAGCGGCCAGCACAGTAGATACGCAGTATTTT
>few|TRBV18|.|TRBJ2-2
CASSPRTDGAAGELFF
TGTGCCAGCTCACCACGAACGGATGGGGCCGCCGGGGAGCTGTTTTTT
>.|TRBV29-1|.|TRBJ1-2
CSVEDQAGGNYGYTF
TGCAGCGTTGAAGATCAGGCGGGAGGCAACTATGGCTACACCTTC
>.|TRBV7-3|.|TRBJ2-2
CASSLSGANGGELFF
TGTGCCAGCAGCTTAAGTGGAGCGAACGGCGGGGAGCTGTTTTTT
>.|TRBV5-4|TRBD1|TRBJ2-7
CASSAGTGGHEQYF
TGTGCCAGCAGCGCCGGGACAGGGGGCCACGAGCAGTACTTC
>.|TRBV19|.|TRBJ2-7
CASSIGSTAVYEQYF
TGTGCCAGTAGTATAGGCTCCACGGCGGTCTACGAGCAGTACTTC
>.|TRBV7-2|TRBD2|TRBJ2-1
CASRLAGGQNEQFF
TGTGCCAGCAGACTAGCGGGAGGACAAAATGAGCAGTTCTTC
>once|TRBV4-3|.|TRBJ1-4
CASSPTRHVATNEKLFF
TGCGCCAGCAGCCCAACCAGACATGTTGCAACTAATGAAAAACTGTTTTTT
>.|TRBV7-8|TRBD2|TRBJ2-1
CASSEGLAGASWLGDEQFF
TGTGCCAGCAGCGAGGGACTAGCGGGAGCGTCTTGGTTGGGGGATGAGCAGTTCTTC
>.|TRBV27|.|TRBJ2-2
CASSLSSGTVNTGELFF
TGTGCCAGCAGTTTATCTTCCGGGACTGTTAACACCGGGGAGCTGTTTTTT
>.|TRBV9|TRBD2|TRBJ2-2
CASSPSGGVVGELFF
TGTGCCAGCAGCCCTAGCGGGGGGGTGGTCGGGGAGCTGTTTTTT
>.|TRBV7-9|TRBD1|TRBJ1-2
CASIATGTDGYTF
TGTGCCAGCATCGCGACAGGGACGGATGGCTACACCTTC
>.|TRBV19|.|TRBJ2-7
CASSIYQGRAYEQYF
TGTGCCAGTAGTATATACCAAGGCAGGGCCTACGAGCAGTACTTC
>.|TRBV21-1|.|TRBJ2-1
CASSNSTLAIYNEQFF
TGTGCCAGCAGCAACTCCACCCTAGCAATTTACAATGAGCAGTTCTTC
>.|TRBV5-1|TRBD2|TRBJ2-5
CASSLVAGSGQETQYF
TGCGCCAGCAGCTTGGTAGCGGGGTCAGGGCAAGAGACCCAGTACTTC
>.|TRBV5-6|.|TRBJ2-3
CASSFGNTDTQYF
TGTGCCAGCAGCTTCGGGAACACAGATACGCAGTATTTT
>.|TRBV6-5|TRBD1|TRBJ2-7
CASRLVQGAGYEQYF
TGTGCCAGCAGGCTAGTACAGGGGGCTGGGTACGAGCAGTACTTC
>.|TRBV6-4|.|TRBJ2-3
CASSDSNGDTQYF
TGTGCCAGCAGTGACTCGAACGGAGATACGCAGTATTTT
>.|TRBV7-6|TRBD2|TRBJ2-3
CASSRMTSGGPWDTQYF
TGTGCCAGCAGCAGAATGACTAGCGGGGGCCCCTGGGATACGCAGTATTTT
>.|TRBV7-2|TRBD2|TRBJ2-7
CASSLWNGGGYEQYF
TGTGCCAGCAGCTTATGGAACGGCGGGGGCTACGAGCAGTACTTC
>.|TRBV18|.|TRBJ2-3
CASSPLSHTGGESDTQYF
TGTGCCAGCTCACCCCTTTCCCATACAGGGGGGGAATCGGATACGCAGTATTTT
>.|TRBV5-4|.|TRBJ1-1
CASSFGWGGRNTEAFF
TGTGCCAGCAGCTTTGGTTGGGGAGGGAGGAACACTGAAGCTTTCTTT
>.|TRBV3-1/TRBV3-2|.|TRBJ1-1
CASSQGGGPFF
TGTGCCAGCAGCCAAGGGGGGGGGCCTTTCTTT
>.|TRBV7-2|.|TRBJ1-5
CASSLDGKPQHF
TGTGCCAGCAGCTTAGACGGTAAGCCCCAGCATTTT